This record looks at one T cell receptor (beta chain) sequence and its context. The antigen is unknown. This record comes from a study of blood T cells in healthy people across ages. Background on the study: About one barcoded beta molecule per two T cells was captured by template switching. Study findings and constraints: The fall in TCR beta diversity per million T cells was roughly linear with age. Both higher diversity and more naive CD4+ cells marked long-lived donors when set against aged donors.

A second PCR, run for roughly 7 to 11 cycles, used a sample-barcoded 5' primer plus a J-beta primer mix. TCRdb redid the calling of the 5' RACE reads with MiXCR, one entry per CDR3 protein. The repertoire holds roughly 900,000 distinct CDR3 sequences, with roughly 26% as singletons. Germline CDR1 is MNHEY and CDR2 is SVGEGT. V lost 0 bases and J lost 6, with 15 bases in between. The CDR3 is 15 residues long. The TCR originated in a woman aged 80 or over in good health. Sequenced material: blood. The V call is TRBV6-2 or TRBV6-3, the J call TRBJ2-7; maybe TRBD1 (5 bases). The CDR3: CASSYSSVRVGEQYF. For the CDR3, the DNA is TGTGCCAGCAGTTACTCGAGCGTCAGGGTAGGCGAGCAGTACTTC.